This TCR beta chain was captured in a study of T cells after yellow fever vaccination. Template switching with 5'RACE generated the TCR cDNA and added a universal primer site and UMIs. TCRdb re-analysed the 5' RACE reads in MiXCR, keeping a single row per CDR3 protein. The table has under 400,000 distinct CDR3 sequences, about 9.9% seen once. Study-level results: Clonotypes shared by both compartments, CD4 and CD8, made up a small share.

Comments on this clonotype: What it binds is unknown.

CDR3 size: 12 residues. Germline V gene sequence: CDR1 DFQATT, CDR2 SNEGSKA (reference sequence). With 6 bases removed from V and 5 bases from J, the gap between germline ends came to 13 bases. The clonotype was recovered from a man aged 18 to 30 who received the YFV17D yellow fever vaccine. The sample here was PBMCs, taken on the day of the first yellow fever vaccination. V gene TRBV20-1 combines with J gene TRBJ2-5, with D unresolved. The CDR3 nucleotides are TGCAGTGCAGGACCAGTCCTGGAGACCCAGTACTTC. Its protein is CSAGPVLETQYF.